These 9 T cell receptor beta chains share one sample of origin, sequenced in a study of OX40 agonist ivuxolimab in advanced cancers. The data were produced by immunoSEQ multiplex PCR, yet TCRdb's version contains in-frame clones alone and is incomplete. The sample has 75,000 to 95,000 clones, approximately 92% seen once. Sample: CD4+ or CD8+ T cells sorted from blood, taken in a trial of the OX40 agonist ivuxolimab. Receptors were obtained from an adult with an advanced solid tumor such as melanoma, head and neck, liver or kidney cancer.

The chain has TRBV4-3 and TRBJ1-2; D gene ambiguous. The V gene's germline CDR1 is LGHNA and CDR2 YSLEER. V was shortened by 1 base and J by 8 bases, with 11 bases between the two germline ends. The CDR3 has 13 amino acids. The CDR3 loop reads CASSQVGERGYTF. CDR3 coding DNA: TGCGCCAGCAGCCAAGTGGGTGAAAGAGGCTACACCTTC.

DNA for the CDR3: TGTGCCAGCAGCCCTCGCCCCGGGGTTGCGAACACCGGGGAGCTGTTTTTT. It encodes CASSPRPGVANTGELFF. This sequence joins TRBV9 and TRBJ2-2, with D maybe TRBD2 (5 bases). The CDR3 totals 17 residues. V was shortened by 4 bases and J by 0 bases, with 16 bases between the two germline ends. In germline, CDR1 is SGDLS, CDR2 YYNGEE. Using reference TRBV9 and TRBJ2-2 for the parts outside the CDR3, the full variable domain is DSGVTQTPKHLITATGQRVTLRCSPRSGDLSVYWYQQSLDQGLQFLIQYYNGEERAKGNILERFSAQQFPDLHSELNLSSLELGDSALYFCASSPRPGVANTGELFFGEGSRLTVL.

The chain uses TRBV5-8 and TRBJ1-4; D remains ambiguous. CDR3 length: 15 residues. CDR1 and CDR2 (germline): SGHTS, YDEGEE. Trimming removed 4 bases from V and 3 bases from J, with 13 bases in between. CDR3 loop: CASSGGNWANEKLFF. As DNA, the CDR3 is TGTGCCAGCAGCGGAGGGAACTGGGCTAATGAAAAACTGTTTTTT.

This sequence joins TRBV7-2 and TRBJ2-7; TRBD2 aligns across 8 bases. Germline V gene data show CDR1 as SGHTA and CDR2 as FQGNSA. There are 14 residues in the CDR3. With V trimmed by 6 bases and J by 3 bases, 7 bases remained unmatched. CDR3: CASRYPGGDYEQYF. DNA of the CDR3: TGTGCCAGCAGATACCCGGGGGGGGACTACGAGCAGTACTTC.

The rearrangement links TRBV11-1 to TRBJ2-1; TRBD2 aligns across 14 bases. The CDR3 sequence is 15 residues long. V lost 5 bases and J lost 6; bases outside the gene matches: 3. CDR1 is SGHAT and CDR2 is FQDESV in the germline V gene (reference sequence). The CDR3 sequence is CASSPGLAGVNEQFF. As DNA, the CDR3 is TGTGCCAGCAGCCCGGGACTAGCGGGAGTCAATGAGCAGTTCTTC.

CDR3 sequence: CASSFGTLLTGELFF. CDR3 coding DNA: TGCGCCAGCAGCTTCGGGACTCTACTCACCGGGGAGCTGTTTTTT. The chain combines TRBV5-1 with TRBJ2-2, with D tentatively TRBD2 (6 bases). The V end was cut by 2 bases, the J end by 4 bases, with 12 bases between. Germline values: CDR1 SGHRS, CDR2 YFSETQ. This CDR3 contains 15 residues.

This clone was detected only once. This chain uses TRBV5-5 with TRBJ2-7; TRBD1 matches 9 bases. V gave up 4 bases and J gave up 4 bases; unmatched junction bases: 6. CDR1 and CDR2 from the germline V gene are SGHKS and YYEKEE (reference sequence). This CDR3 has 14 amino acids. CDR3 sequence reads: CASSPPGQGYEQYF. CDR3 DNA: TGTGCCAGCAGCCCTCCGGGACAGGGTTACGAGCAGTACTTC.

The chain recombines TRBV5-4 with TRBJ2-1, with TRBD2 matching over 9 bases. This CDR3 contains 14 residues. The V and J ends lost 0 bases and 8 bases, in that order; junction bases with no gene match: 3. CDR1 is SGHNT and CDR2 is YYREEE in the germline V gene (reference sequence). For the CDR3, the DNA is TGTGCCAGCAGCTTGGTAGCGGGAGTCCATGAGCAGTTCTTC. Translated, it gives CASSLVAGVHEQFF.

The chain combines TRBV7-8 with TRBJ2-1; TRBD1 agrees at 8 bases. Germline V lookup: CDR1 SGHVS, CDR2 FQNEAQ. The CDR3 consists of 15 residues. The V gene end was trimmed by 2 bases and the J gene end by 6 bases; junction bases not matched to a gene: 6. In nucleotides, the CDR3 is TGTGCCAGCAGCTTACCGACAACAGGGGGCAATGAGCAGTTCTTC. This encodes CASSLPTTGGNEQFF.